Below, 14 T cell receptor beta chains from the same sample are listed, as sequenced in a study of control samples from healthy donors and cancer patients. Some clones are missing from TCRdb's copy, which holds only in-frame ones; the method was immunoSEQ multiplex PCR. The sample holds around 140,000 clones, approximately 94% seen once. The sequencing sample was made of blood. The source is a man aged 18-30 years in good health.

The V call is TRBV6-5, the J call TRBJ1-2, with D hard to call. The CDR3 totals 13 residues. Germline assignment: CDR1 MNHEY and CDR2 SVGAGI. The V end was cut by 0 bases, the J end by 8 bases, with 10 bases between. CDR3 sequence (DNA): TGTGCCAGCAGTTACTCGACGGGCCGAGGCTACACCTTC. It specifies CASSYSTGRGYTF.

The genes are TRBV4-1 and TRBJ1-1, with TRBD1 as a possible D gene (5 bases). V lost 5 bases and J 1 base, leaving 14 bases between the germline ends. This CDR3 contains 15 residues. CDR1 is MGHRA, CDR2 YSYEKL, per germline. CDR3 sequence (DNA): TGCGCCAGCAGCGTCCGCCGGCAGGGGAACACTGAAGCTTTCTTT. Translated, it gives CASSVRRQGNTEAFF.

This chain joins TRBV11-2 and TRBJ2-5; the D call may be TRBD1 or TRBD2 (11 bases each). V was trimmed by 5 bases and J by 1 base, leaving 26 bases between them. The CDR3 length is 19 residues. Germline CDR1 reads SGHAT; CDR2 reads FQNNGV. CDR3 nucleotide sequence: TGTGCCAGCAGCAAAGGGACAGGGGGGACTAGCGGCACCCAAGAGACCCAGTACTTC. This codes for CASSKGTGGTSGTQETQYF.

The genes are TRBV18 and TRBJ2-3; D might be TRBD2 (6 bases). Germline V gene lookup returns CDR1 KGHSH and CDR2 LQKENI. This CDR3 region has 13 residues. The V and J ends lost 6 bases and 0 bases respectively, with 7 bases between them. The CDR3, as DNA: TGTGCCAGCTCCCGGGGGAGCACAGATACGCAGTATTTT. Translated: CASSRGSTDTQYF.

The chain is built from TRBV29-1 and TRBJ1-2; D gene unclear. V lost 8 bases to trimming and J lost 5 bases, with 21 bases between them. This CDR3 is built from 14 residues. CDR1 is SQVTM and CDR2 is ANQGSEA in the germline V gene. DNA of the CDR3: TGCAGCCCACCTCGGCGTCCCATTAAATATGGCTACACCTTC. Its protein is CSPPRRPIKYGYTF.

The chain recombines TRBV30 with TRBJ1-1, with TRBD1 as a possible D gene (5 bases). The CDR3 runs to 12 residues. From germline, CDR1 is GTSNPN and CDR2 SVGIG (reference sequence). V was shortened by 2 bases and J by 6 bases, with 10 bases between the two germline ends. CDR3 in DNA: TGTGCCTGGAGTCCAGGGTCAGCTGAAGCTTTCTTT. Protein product: CAWSPGSAEAFF.

The chain couples TRBV7-3 to TRBJ2-7; 9 bases agree with TRBD2. This CDR3 region has 15 residues. The V segment lost 5 bases and the J segment 3 bases; nucleotides outside the gene matches: 8. Germline loops: CDR1 SGHTA, CDR2 FQGTGA. The chain's CDR3 is CASSPETSGNYEQYF. The CDR3 DNA reads as TGTGCCAGCAGCCCCGAGACTAGCGGAAACTACGAGCAGTACTTC.

The chain joins TRBV4-2 to TRBJ1-1; no clear D gene. The CDR3 is made up of 19 amino acids. The ends were cut back, 1 base at V and 1 base at J, with 22 bases in the middle. Germline CDR1 and CDR2: LGHNA and YNFKEQ. The CDR3 is CASSQGFAVHQRKNTEAFF. DNA for the CDR3: TGTGCCAGCAGCCAAGGCTTCGCGGTACACCAAAGGAAGAACACTGAAGCTTTCTTT.

The V call is TRBV9, the J call TRBJ2-2; 8 bases agree with TRBD2. This CDR3 is built from 15 residues. Losses at the gene ends were 4 bases for V and 5 bases for J; bases not matched to a gene: 7. CDR1 SGDLS and CDR2 YYNGEE come from the germline V gene. CDR3 sequence: CASSISGSRTGELFF. DNA for the CDR3: TGTGCCAGCAGCATAAGCGGGAGTAGGACCGGGGAGCTGTTTTTT.

This clone was counted once. The chain couples TRBV2 to TRBJ1-2; 7 bases line up with TRBD1. Trimming cost V 9 bases and J 2 bases; bases outside gene matches: 9. The germline CDR1 and CDR2 sequences are SNHLY and FYNNEI. The CDR3 loop spans 14 amino acids. The CDR3 loop reads CARRAPGGNYGYTF. DNA for the CDR3: TGTGCCAGGCGGGCCCCAGGGGGAAACTATGGCTACACCTTC.

The J gene is TRBJ2-5, the V gene TRBV11-3, with TRBD1 matching over 9 bases. V lost 3 bases, J lost 5 bases, and 10 bases stayed unmatched. This CDR3 has 16 residues. The V gene's germline CDR1 is SGHNT and CDR2 YENEEA. The CDR3 reads CASSLGPGQGLETQYF. The DNA of the CDR3 is TGTGCCAGCAGCTTGGGCCCGGGACAGGGCCTGGAGACCCAGTACTTC.

The J gene is TRBJ1-2, the V gene TRBV4-2; D is unclear. Trimming removed 1 base from V and 6 bases from J, with 12 bases in between. Germline V gives CDR1 LGHNA, CDR2 YNFKEQ. The CDR3 is made up of 14 amino acids. The CDR3 region has the DNA TGTGCCAGCAGCCAAGGGACTCCGAAAGATGGCTACACCTTC. It translates to CASSQGTPKDGYTF.

This clone occurred once. The V gene is TRBV5-1, the J gene TRBJ2-7; 8 bases are a match to TRBD2. J was trimmed by 1 base and V by 4 bases; bases with no gene match: 4. Germline V gives CDR1 SGHRS, CDR2 YFSETQ. The CDR3 loop spans 14 amino acids. CDR3 region: CASSDTSGSYEQYF. The CDR3 DNA reads as TGCGCCAGCAGCGATACTAGCGGATCCTACGAGCAGTACTTC.

The chain carries TRBV6-5 and TRBJ2-7, with a weak D call TRBD1 (6 bases). CDR1 and CDR2 (germline): MNHEY, SVGAGI. Trimming shortened V by 6 bases and J by 2 bases, and 8 bases separated the two germline ends. The CDR3 consists of 12 residues. This CDR3 reads CASRRTAYEQYF. The CDR3 DNA is TGTGCCAGCAGGAGGACAGCCTACGAGCAGTACTTC.